The 5 T cell receptor beta chains below come from one sample, sequenced in a study of radiation and T cells in renal cell carcinoma (dated by TCRdb to 2018 to 2021). Library creation used the immunoSEQ multiplex PCR assay. The table was pulled from immuneACCESS by TCRdb, which kept in-frame rearrangements only. Such tables lose some clones; where checked, under half of the loss comes from unresolved V genes, and the rest has no known cause. Present in this sample are about 20,000 clones, about 60% of which were seen just once. Around 12% of the sample lies in the top ten. Explained via the paper, the time point label denotes: tumor resected at nephrectomy. Per the publication, the treatment or condition label means: 15 Gy SBRT to primary tumor, nephrectomy 4 weeks later. The material sequenced was tumor tissue, taken from a patient whose treatment included radiotherapy and nephrectomy. These receptor sequences come from a woman in her 70s with renal cell carcinoma.

In its sample, this clone was seen a few times. The chain has TRBV4-2 and TRBJ2-7; 9 positions agree with TRBD2. The germline V gene encodes CDR1 LGHNA and CDR2 YNFKEQ. V shed 2 bases and J 5 bases; nucleotides not matched to a gene: 13. The CDR3 runs to 17 residues. This CDR3 is CASSQNVKASGVNEQYF. Written as DNA, the CDR3 is TGTGCCAGCAGCCAAAACGTTAAGGCTAGCGGGGTGAACGAGCAGTACTTC.

The chain recombines TRBV7-2 with TRBJ2-7; 10 bases agree with TRBD1. Germline assignment: CDR1 SGHTA and CDR2 FQGNSA. Trimming removed 0 bases from V and 6 bases from J; junction bases left unmatched: 5. This CDR3 comprises 15 residues. The CDR3 loop is CASSLATGQGGEQYF. CDR3 bases: TGTGCCAGCAGCTTAGCTACCGGACAGGGGGGCGAGCAGTACTTC.

This clone has just one count. This chain links TRBV11-1 with TRBJ1-1; D is unresolved. The germline V gene has CDR1 SGHAT and CDR2 FQDESV (reference sequence). This CDR3 is built from 14 residues. V was trimmed by 4 bases and J by 4 bases, leaving 13 bases between them. CDR3 in DNA: TGTGCCAGCAGCTCAATGCGGATTATCACTGAAGCTTTCTTT. Translating gives CASSSMRIITEAFF.

The V call is TRBV7-2, the J call TRBJ1-5; D remains unclear. Germline CDR1 and CDR2: SGHTA and FQGNSA. The CDR3 is 12 residues long. V was pared by 5 bases and J by 3 bases, with 5 bases between. The CDR3 protein is CASSPFNQPQHF. The DNA of the CDR3 is TGTGCCAGCAGCCCCTTCAATCAGCCCCAGCATTTT.

By its share, this clone is medium-sized. V usage is TRBV5-5 and J usage is TRBJ2-7; TRBD1 aligns across 10 bases. V gave up 3 bases and J gave up 4 bases; unmatched junction bases: 4. There are 14 residues in the CDR3. Per the germline V gene, CDR1 is SGHKS and CDR2 is YYEKEE (reference sequence). The DNA for the CDR3 is TGTGCCAGCAGCTGGCCGGGACAGGGGTACGAGCAGTACTTC. This encodes CASSWPGQGYEQYF. The full variable domain, completed using reference TRBV5-5 and TRBJ2-7, is DAGVTQSPTHLIKTRGQQVTLRCSPISGHKSVSWYQQVLGQGPQFIFQYYEKEERGRGNFPDRFSARQFPNYSSELNVNALLLGDSALYLCASSWPGQGYEQYFGPGTRLTVT.